The rows below give T cell receptor beta chains drawn from one sample of a study of human T cells and chemical hapten exposure. One entry per CDR3 protein results from TCRdb running MiXCR on the RACE reads. This sample has more than 55,000 distinct CDR3 sequences, with approximately 10% found just once. Sample: whole blood, taken in connection with sensitization to the hapten diphenylcyclopropenone (DPC). These receptors originate from a man between 40 and 49 years old with alopecia areata. Some clones in this sample may be carry-over from other donors' samples. The CDR3 runs from the conserved cysteine through the conserved F or W. D genes are given only for firm matches. Clone size is given for some rows only: seen once, a few or many times, or a class if the clone is expanded.

d_call: -
clone_size: -
v_call: TRBV6-6
j_call: TRBJ2-7
cdr3_aa: CASSDQPGYEQYF
cdr3_nt: TGTGCCAGCAGTGACCAGCCAGGCTACGAGCAGTACTTC

d_call: TRBD2
clone_size: few
v_call: TRBV27
j_call: TRBJ2-7
cdr3_aa: CASSLSGRIAGGSYEQYF
cdr3_nt: TGTGCCAGCAGTTTATCGGGCCGGATAGCGGGAGGTTCCTACGAGCAGTACTTC

d_call: -
clone_size: -
v_call: TRBV6-5
j_call: TRBJ2-5
cdr3_aa: CASGWRGLGETQYF
cdr3_nt: TGTGCCAGCGGGTGGCGTGGACTGGGGGAGACCCAGTACTTC

d_call: -
clone_size: -
v_call: TRBV12-3/TRBV12-4
j_call: TRBJ1-5
cdr3_aa: CASSPPGNNQPQHF
cdr3_nt: TGTGCCAGCAGTCCCCCGGGCAACAATCAGCCCCAGCATTTT

d_call: -
clone_size: many
v_call: TRBV7-9
j_call: TRBJ2-3
cdr3_aa: CASSLASTSDTQYF
cdr3_nt: TGTGCCAGCAGCTTAGCTTCAACTTCAGATACGCAGTATTTT

d_call: -
clone_size: many
v_call: TRBV12-3/TRBV12-4
j_call: TRBJ2-7
cdr3_aa: CASSPETRDLNYEQYF
cdr3_nt: TGTGCCAGCAGTCCGGAGACTAGAGACCTTAACTACGAGCAGTACTTC

d_call: TRBD1
clone_size: -
v_call: TRBV11-3
j_call: TRBJ2-1
cdr3_aa: CASSSTGGSYNEQFF
cdr3_nt: TGTGCCAGCAGCTCGACAGGGGGCTCCTACAATGAGCAGTTCTTC

d_call: -
clone_size: medium-sized
v_call: TRBV6-5
j_call: TRBJ2-2
cdr3_aa: CASSYSRDFGAGELFF
cdr3_nt: TGTGCCAGCAGTTACTCGAGAGACTTTGGGGCCGGGGAGCTGTTTTTT

d_call: TRBD1
clone_size: many
v_call: TRBV7-8
j_call: TRBJ1-1
cdr3_aa: CASRLRDRGSNTEAFF
cdr3_nt: TGTGCCAGCAGACTCCGGGACAGGGGGTCGAACACTGAAGCTTTCTTT

d_call: -
clone_size: few
v_call: TRBV20-1
j_call: TRBJ2-7
cdr3_aa: CSASGRRSSYEQYF
cdr3_nt: TGCAGTGCTAGCGGGCGGAGGAGCTCCTACGAGCAGTACTTC

d_call: -
clone_size: -
v_call: TRBV10-2
j_call: TRBJ1-5
cdr3_aa: CASSYTDSNQPQHF
cdr3_nt: TGCGCCAGCAGTTACACAGATAGCAATCAGCCCCAGCATTTT

d_call: TRBD2
clone_size: many
v_call: TRBV28
j_call: TRBJ2-1
cdr3_aa: CASSSGGSFEQFF
cdr3_nt: TGTGCCAGCAGTTCCGGGGGGTCGTTTGAGCAGTTCTTC

d_call: -
clone_size: many
v_call: TRBV5-1
j_call: TRBJ2-7
cdr3_aa: CASSLVGSYEQYF
cdr3_nt: TGCGCCAGCAGCTTGGTCGGTTCCTACGAGCAGTACTTC

d_call: -
clone_size: -
v_call: TRBV9
j_call: TRBJ2-1
cdr3_aa: CASSAKGVGSSYNEQFF
cdr3_nt: TGTGCCAGCAGCGCAAAAGGGGTAGGGAGCTCCTACAATGAGCAGTTCTTC

d_call: -
clone_size: many
v_call: TRBV12-3/TRBV12-4
j_call: TRBJ2-2
cdr3_aa: CASSPNKRTGELFF
cdr3_nt: TGTGCCAGCAGCCCTAATAAGAGGACCGGGGAGCTGTTTTTT

d_call: TRBD2
clone_size: few
v_call: TRBV6-5
j_call: TRBJ2-7
cdr3_aa: CASRRTSGSKYEQYF
cdr3_nt: TGTGCCAGCAGGCGAACTAGCGGGAGTAAATACGAGCAGTACTTC

d_call: -
clone_size: -
v_call: TRBV12-3/TRBV12-4
j_call: TRBJ2-5
cdr3_aa: CASSFGSKETQYF
cdr3_nt: TGTGCCAGCAGTTTCGGCAGTAAAGAGACCCAGTACTTC

d_call: TRBD1
clone_size: -
v_call: TRBV11-1
j_call: TRBJ2-5
cdr3_aa: CASSKGQKETQYF
cdr3_nt: TGTGCCAGCAGCAAGGGACAGAAAGAGACCCAGTACTTC

d_call: -
clone_size: few
v_call: TRBV5-1
j_call: TRBJ2-2
cdr3_aa: CASSLVSGSNTGELFF
cdr3_nt: TGCGCCAGCAGCTTGGTGTCAGGATCGAACACCGGGGAGCTGTTTTTT

d_call: TRBD2
clone_size: -
v_call: TRBV5-4
j_call: TRBJ2-5
cdr3_aa: CASSRSGGLQETQYF
cdr3_nt: TGTGCCAGCAGCCGAAGCGGGGGGCTCCAAGAGACCCAGTACTTC

d_call: TRBD2
clone_size: many
v_call: TRBV27
j_call: TRBJ2-2
cdr3_aa: CASSLSPLQLASTGELFF
cdr3_nt: TGTGCCAGCAGTTTATCGCCTCTTCAACTAGCGTCCACCGGGGAGCTGTTTTTT

d_call: -
clone_size: many
v_call: TRBV7-8
j_call: TRBJ2-2
cdr3_aa: CASSLGLRLNTGELFF
cdr3_nt: TGTGCCAGCAGCTTAGGCCTACGCCTGAACACCGGGGAGCTGTTTTTT

d_call: -
clone_size: few
v_call: TRBV7-2
j_call: TRBJ2-1
cdr3_aa: CASSPERWNEQFF
cdr3_nt: TGTGCCAGCAGCCCCGAGAGGTGGAATGAGCAGTTCTTC

d_call: -
clone_size: -
v_call: TRBV5-1
j_call: TRBJ2-7
cdr3_aa: CASSPRRRTPYEQYF
cdr3_nt: TGCGCCAGCAGCCCTCGTCGCAGGACTCCCTACGAGCAGTACTTC

d_call: TRBD1
clone_size: -
v_call: TRBV28
j_call: TRBJ2-7
cdr3_aa: CASADRVYEQYF
cdr3_nt: TGTGCCAGTGCCGACAGGGTATACGAGCAGTACTTC

d_call: -
clone_size: many
v_call: TRBV7-2
j_call: TRBJ1-2
cdr3_aa: CASSLGQNYGYTF
cdr3_nt: TGTGCCAGCAGCTTAGGGCAGAACTATGGCTACACCTTC

d_call: -
clone_size: many
v_call: TRBV28
j_call: TRBJ1-5
cdr3_aa: CASRGSPGNQPQHF
cdr3_nt: TGTGCCAGCAGGGGCTCGCCGGGCAATCAGCCCCAGCATTTT

d_call: -
clone_size: many
v_call: TRBV20-1
j_call: TRBJ2-2
cdr3_aa: CSARREFTGELFF
cdr3_nt: TGCAGTGCTAGACGGGAGTTCACCGGGGAGCTGTTTTTT

d_call: -
clone_size: -
v_call: TRBV5-5
j_call: TRBJ2-2
cdr3_aa: CASSLFGGAGTGELFF
cdr3_nt: TGTGCCAGCAGCTTGTTCGGTGGGGCAGGAACCGGGGAGCTGTTTTTT

d_call: TRBD1
clone_size: -
v_call: TRBV20-1
j_call: TRBJ1-1
cdr3_aa: CSARPFRTGEDTEAFF
cdr3_nt: TGCAGTGCTAGACCCTTCCGGACAGGGGAGGACACTGAAGCTTTCTTT

d_call: -
clone_size: few
v_call: TRBV20-1
j_call: TRBJ2-2
cdr3_aa: CSARDVEGANTGELFF
cdr3_nt: TGCAGTGCTAGAGATGTGGAGGGGGCGAACACCGGGGAGCTGTTTTTT

d_call: TRBD2
clone_size: -
v_call: TRBV19
j_call: TRBJ2-2
cdr3_aa: CASRDGLAVPGELFF
cdr3_nt: TGTGCCAGTAGGGATGGACTAGCGGTCCCCGGGGAGCTGTTTTTT

d_call: TRBD2
clone_size: few
v_call: TRBV27
j_call: TRBJ2-3
cdr3_aa: CASSLSWAGVEDTQYF
cdr3_nt: TGTGCCAGCAGTCTCTCGTGGGCGGGAGTAGAAGATACGCAGTATTTT

d_call: -
clone_size: many
v_call: TRBV5-1
j_call: TRBJ2-6
cdr3_aa: CASSRRRGLPYSGANVLTF
cdr3_nt: TGCGCCAGCAGCAGAAGGCGGGGCCTTCCTTACTCTGGGGCCAACGTCCTGACTTTC

d_call: -
clone_size: few
v_call: TRBV5-1
j_call: TRBJ2-5
cdr3_aa: CASSSGRQETQYF
cdr3_nt: TGCGCCAGCAGCTCAGGAAGGCAAGAGACCCAGTACTTC

d_call: TRBD2
clone_size: -
v_call: TRBV9
j_call: TRBJ2-1
cdr3_aa: CASSPWTSGGDEQFF
cdr3_nt: TGTGCCAGCAGCCCGTGGACTAGCGGGGGGGATGAGCAGTTCTTC

d_call: TRBD1
clone_size: medium-sized
v_call: TRBV20-1
j_call: TRBJ2-1
cdr3_aa: CSARTNRGNNEQFF
cdr3_nt: TGCAGTGCTAGAACTAACAGGGGCAACAATGAGCAGTTCTTC

d_call: TRBD1
clone_size: few
v_call: TRBV20-1
j_call: TRBJ1-1
cdr3_aa: CSATIGGTGGQNTEAFF
cdr3_nt: TGCAGTGCTACCATAGGGGGGACAGGGGGCCAAAACACTGAAGCTTTCTTT

d_call: TRBD2
clone_size: few
v_call: TRBV7-9
j_call: TRBJ2-7
cdr3_aa: CASSLYVGSGAYEQYF
cdr3_nt: TGTGCCAGCAGCTTATATGTCGGGAGCGGGGCCTACGAGCAGTACTTC

d_call: -
clone_size: many
v_call: TRBV3-1
j_call: TRBJ2-3
cdr3_aa: CASSIRLGRTDTQYF
cdr3_nt: TGTGCCAGCAGCATACGTTTGGGCAGGACAGATACGCAGTATTTT

d_call: TRBD1
clone_size: many
v_call: TRBV10-2
j_call: TRBJ2-7
cdr3_aa: CASSVLGQVYEQYF
cdr3_nt: TGCGCCAGCAGTGTACTGGGACAGGTCTACGAGCAGTACTTC

d_call: -
clone_size: many
v_call: TRBV7-9
j_call: TRBJ2-5
cdr3_aa: CASSLLAGSIRETQYF
cdr3_nt: TGTGCCAGCAGCTTACTGGCGGGAAGCATTCGCGAGACCCAGTACTTC

d_call: -
clone_size: few
v_call: TRBV6-6
j_call: TRBJ2-7
cdr3_aa: CASSQGPTSYEQYF
cdr3_nt: TGTGCCAGCAGTCAGGGGCCTACCTCCTACGAGCAGTACTTC

d_call: TRBD1
clone_size: many
v_call: TRBV6-5
j_call: TRBJ2-7
cdr3_aa: CASSIRDSSYEQYF
cdr3_nt: TGTGCCAGCAGTATACGGGACAGTTCCTACGAGCAGTACTTC

d_call: TRBD2
clone_size: many
v_call: TRBV7-2
j_call: TRBJ2-7
cdr3_aa: CASSNGGYEQYF
cdr3_nt: TGTGCCAGCAGTAACGGGGGGTACGAGCAGTACTTC

d_call: -
clone_size: many
v_call: TRBV7-7
j_call: TRBJ2-3
cdr3_aa: CASSLSTPPWTAEFLQCTDTQYF
cdr3_nt: TGTGCCAGCAGCTTATCGACCCCGCCATGGACAGCCGAATTCCTACAGTGCACAGATACGCAGTATTTT

d_call: -
clone_size: few
v_call: TRBV20-1
j_call: TRBJ2-7
cdr3_aa: CSVSTQRAYEQYF
cdr3_nt: TGCAGTGTCTCAACGCAGAGAGCCTACGAGCAGTACTTC

d_call: -
clone_size: -
v_call: TRBV5-1
j_call: TRBJ2-5
cdr3_aa: CASSGGRTTETQYF
cdr3_nt: TGCGCCAGCAGCGGGGGACGGACGACGGAGACCCAGTACTTC

d_call: -
clone_size: few
v_call: TRBV7-7
j_call: TRBJ2-2
cdr3_aa: CASSLGSGIGGELFF
cdr3_nt: TGTGCCAGCAGCTTAGGGAGTGGAATCGGCGGGGAGCTGTTTTTT

d_call: TRBD1
clone_size: many
v_call: TRBV18
j_call: TRBJ1-1
cdr3_aa: CASSGFRTGAFIEAFF
cdr3_nt: TGTGCCAGCTCGGGATTCCGGACAGGGGCTTTCATTGAAGCTTTCTTT

d_call: -
clone_size: -
v_call: TRBV12-3/TRBV12-4
j_call: TRBJ2-7
cdr3_aa: CASSSLPYEQYF
cdr3_nt: TGTGCCAGCAGTTCCCTCCCCTACGAGCAGTACTTC

d_call: TRBD1
clone_size: many
v_call: TRBV18
j_call: TRBJ1-1
cdr3_aa: CASSPTGTANTEAFF
cdr3_nt: TGTGCCAGCTCACCGACCGGGACAGCGAACACTGAAGCTTTCTTT

d_call: -
clone_size: -
v_call: TRBV12-3/TRBV12-4
j_call: TRBJ2-2
cdr3_aa: CASSLRLARTGELFF
cdr3_nt: TGTGCCAGCAGTTTAAGGCTAGCGAGGACCGGGGAGCTGTTTTTT

d_call: TRBD2
clone_size: few
v_call: TRBV7-9
j_call: TRBJ2-6
cdr3_aa: CASSPGTSASSGANVLTF
cdr3_nt: TGTGCCAGCAGCCCGGGGACTAGCGCGAGCTCTGGGGCCAACGTCCTGACTTTC

d_call: -
clone_size: many
v_call: TRBV18
j_call: TRBJ1-1
cdr3_aa: CASSPKGNTEAFF
cdr3_nt: TGTGCCAGCTCACCCAAGGGGAACACTGAAGCTTTCTTT

d_call: TRBD2
clone_size: many
v_call: TRBV11-3
j_call: TRBJ2-1
cdr3_aa: CASSLGRKTAGVSYNEQFF
cdr3_nt: TGTGCCAGCAGCTTGGGGAGAAAGACGGCGGGAGTCTCCTACAATGAGCAGTTCTTC

d_call: -
clone_size: many
v_call: TRBV18
j_call: TRBJ2-1
cdr3_aa: CASSPGSYNEQFF
cdr3_nt: TGTGCCAGCTCACCTGGATCCTACAATGAGCAGTTCTTC

d_call: -
clone_size: -
v_call: TRBV2
j_call: TRBJ2-7
cdr3_aa: CATGRTYEQYF
cdr3_nt: TGTGCGACCGGACGGACCTACGAGCAGTACTTC

d_call: TRBD1
clone_size: many
v_call: TRBV6-1
j_call: TRBJ2-7
cdr3_aa: CASSNTGTGGREQYF
cdr3_nt: TGTGCCAGCAGCAACACCGGGACAGGGGGCCGCGAGCAGTACTTC